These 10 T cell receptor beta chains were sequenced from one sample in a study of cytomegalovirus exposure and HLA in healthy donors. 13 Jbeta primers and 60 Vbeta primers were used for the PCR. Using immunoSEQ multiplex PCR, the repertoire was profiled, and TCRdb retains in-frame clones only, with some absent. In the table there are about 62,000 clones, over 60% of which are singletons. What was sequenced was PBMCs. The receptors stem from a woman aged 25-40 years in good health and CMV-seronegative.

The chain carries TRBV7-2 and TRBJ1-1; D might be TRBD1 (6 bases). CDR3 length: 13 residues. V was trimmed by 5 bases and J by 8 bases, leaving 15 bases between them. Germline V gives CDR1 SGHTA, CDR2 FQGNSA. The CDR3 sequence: CASSLSRGTEAFF. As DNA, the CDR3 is TGTGCCAGCAGCCTAAGTAGGGGGACGGAAGCTTTCTTT.

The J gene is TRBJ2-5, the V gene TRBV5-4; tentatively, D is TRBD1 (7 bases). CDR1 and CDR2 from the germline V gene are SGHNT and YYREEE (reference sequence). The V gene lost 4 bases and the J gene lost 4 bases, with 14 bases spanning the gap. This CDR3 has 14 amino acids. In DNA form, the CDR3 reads TGTGCCAGCAGCCCAAACAGGGGAGGAGAGACCCAGTACTTC. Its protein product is CASSPNRGGETQYF.

CDR3 loop: CASSLFGRETQYF. The CDR3 nucleotides read TGTGCCAGCAGCTTATTTGGGAGAGAGACCCAGTACTTC. V is TRBV7-2 and J is TRBJ2-5; D perhaps matches TRBD2 (5 bases). The CDR3 spans 13 residues. Trimming stripped 2 bases from V and 4 bases from J, with 8 bases between. The germline V gene encodes CDR1 SGHTA and CDR2 FQGNSA.

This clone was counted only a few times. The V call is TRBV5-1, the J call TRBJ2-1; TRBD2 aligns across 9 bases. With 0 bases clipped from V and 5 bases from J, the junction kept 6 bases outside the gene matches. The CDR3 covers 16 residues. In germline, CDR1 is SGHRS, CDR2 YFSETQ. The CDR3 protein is CASSLATGLANNEQFF. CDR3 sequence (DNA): TGCGCCAGCAGCTTGGCAACGGGACTAGCCAACAATGAGCAGTTCTTC.

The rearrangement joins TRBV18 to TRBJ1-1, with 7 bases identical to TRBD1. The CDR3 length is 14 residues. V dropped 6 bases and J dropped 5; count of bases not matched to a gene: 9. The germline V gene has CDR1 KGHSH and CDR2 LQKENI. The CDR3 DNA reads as TGTGCCAGCTCCTCGGTGACAGGGACAACTGAAGCTTTCTTT. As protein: CASSSVTGTTEAFF.

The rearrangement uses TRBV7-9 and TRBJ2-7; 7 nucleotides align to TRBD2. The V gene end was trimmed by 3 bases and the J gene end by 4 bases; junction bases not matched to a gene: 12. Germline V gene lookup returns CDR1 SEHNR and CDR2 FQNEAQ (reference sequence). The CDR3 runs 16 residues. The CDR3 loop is CASSFGDNGGRYEQYF. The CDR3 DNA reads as TGTGCCAGCAGCTTCGGAGATAACGGGGGGAGGTACGAGCAGTACTTC.

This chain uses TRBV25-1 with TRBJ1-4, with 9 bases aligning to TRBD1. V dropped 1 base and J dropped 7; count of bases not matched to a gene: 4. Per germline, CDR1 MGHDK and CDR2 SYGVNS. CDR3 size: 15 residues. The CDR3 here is CASSEFRTGVEKLFF. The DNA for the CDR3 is TGTGCCAGCAGTGAATTCCGGACAGGGGTTGAAAAACTGTTTTTT.

In nucleotides, the CDR3 is TGCGCCAGCAGCCAAGATACAGGGCCGCGGGAGCAGTACTTC. This translates into CASSQDTGPREQYF. The J gene is TRBJ2-7, the V gene TRBV4-1, with D perhaps TRBD1 (6 bases). CDR1 MGHRA and CDR2 YSYEKL come from the germline V gene. V lost 0 bases and J 7 bases, leaving 13 bases between the germline ends. The CDR3 runs 14 residues.

The CDR3 DNA is TGTGCCAGCGGCGGACGCAGGGTTGGTGATTCACCCCTCCACTTT. It encodes CASGGRRVGDSPLHF. The chain joins TRBV2 to TRBJ1-6, with D tentatively TRBD1 (5 bases). The CDR3 sequence is 15 residues long. V was clipped by 8 bases and J by 8 bases, with 19 bases between them. Germline CDR1 reads SNHLY; CDR2 reads FYNNEI.

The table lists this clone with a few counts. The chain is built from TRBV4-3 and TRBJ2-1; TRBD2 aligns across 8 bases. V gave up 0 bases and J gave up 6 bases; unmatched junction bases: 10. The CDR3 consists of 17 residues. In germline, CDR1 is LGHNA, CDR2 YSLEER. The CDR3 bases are TGCGCCAGCAGCCAAGAGAGAGGGCTAGCGGGTCTCAATGAGCAGTTCTTC. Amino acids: CASSQERGLAGLNEQFF.